A selection of T cell receptor beta chains follows, all from one sample in a study of cytomegalovirus exposure and HLA in healthy donors. The assay was immunoSEQ multiplex PCR, and TCRdb's table has in-frame clones only and misses some. The table shows about 37,000 clones, with roughly four fifths occurring only once. Specimen: PBMCs. The receptors derive from a woman aged 40 to 55 in good health and CMV-seronegative. The CDR3 runs from the conserved cysteine through the conserved F or W. D genes are given only for firm matches. Clone sizes are given selectively: once, few, many, or a class where the clone is expanded.

D gene	V gene	clone size	J gene	CDR3 DNA	CDR3 protein
.	TRBV11-2	.	TRBJ2-4	TGTGCCAGCAGATTCGAGCTGCTGCTGGGGGCGAACATTCAGTACTTC	CASRFELLLGANIQYF
.	TRBV6-1	.	TRBJ1-2	TGTGCCAGCACCATCGGGGGGCAGACCAGCTATGGCTACACCTTC	CASTIGGQTSYGYTF
.	TRBV28	.	TRBJ1-5	TGTGCCAGCAGTCTTCCGACAGGACTCAATCAGCCCCAGCATTTT	CASSLPTGLNQPQHF
.	TRBV5-1	.	TRBJ2-1	TGCGCCAGCAGCTTCCCTGCGGGGAACAATGAGCAGTTCTTC	CASSFPAGNNEQFF
.	TRBV7-6	.	TRBJ1-1	TGTGCCAGCAGCTTAGGTGAGGGTTTGAGCACTGAAGCTTTCTTT	CASSLGEGLSTEAFF
.	TRBV20-1	.	TRBJ1-2	TGCAGTGCAACCGGGGTCCATGGCTACACCTTC	CSATGVHGYTF
.	TRBV28	.	TRBJ1-2	TGTGCCAGCAGTCGTACGGGGGGCTATTTAGTCGGCTACACCTTC	CASSRTGGYLVGYTF
.	TRBV2	.	TRBJ2-4	TGTGCCAGCAGCGCCTGGGGGCTGGACATTCAGTACTTC	CASSAWGLDIQYF
TRBD1	TRBV2	.	TRBJ1-5	TGTGCCAGCAAGGACAGGAGCAATCAGCCCCAGCATTTT	CASKDRSNQPQHF
TRBD1	TRBV4-2	.	TRBJ1-3	TGTGCCAGCAGCCAAGACTCGATCGGGACAGGGCGGGGAAACACCATATATTTT	CASSQDSIGTGRGNTIYF
.	TRBV7-8	few	TRBJ2-2	TGTGCCAGCAGCTTGGCCCGGGACACATACACCGGGGAGCTGTTTTTT	CASSLARDTYTGELFF
TRBD2	TRBV7-2	.	TRBJ2-3	TGTGCCAGCAGCTTACTAGCGGGGGACCTAGCTACGCAGTATTTT	CASSLLAGDLATQYF
TRBD1	TRBV5-1	.	TRBJ1-5	TGCGCCAGCAGCCCCGGGACAGGGAATCAGCCCCAGCATTTT	CASSPGTGNQPQHF
.	TRBV5-1	.	TRBJ2-2	TGCGCCAGCAGGCAGGGAACCGGGGAGCTGTTTTTT	CASRQGTGELFF
TRBD1	TRBV11-1	once	TRBJ2-3	TGTGCCAGCAGCTCACAACGACAGGGAGACACAGATACGCAGTATTTT	CASSSQRQGDTDTQYF
.	TRBV10-3	.	TRBJ1-5	TGTGCCATCAGTGGCGGGTCAGGCAATCAGCCCCAGCATTTT	CAISGGSGNQPQHF
.	TRBV6-5	.	TRBJ1-6	TGTGCCAGCAGTTCCTTTGGACAGAGTAATTCACCCCTCCACTTT	CASSSFGQSNSPLHF
.	TRBV7-9	.	TRBJ2-1	TGTGCCAGCAGCTTAGATAGGCTACAGTCTAATGAGCAGTTCTTC	CASSLDRLQSNEQFF
.	TRBV6-5	.	TRBJ1-2	TGTGCCAGCAGTTACTCCCAGTTTTTTAACTATGGCTACACCTTC	CASSYSQFFNYGYTF
.	TRBV7-3	.	TRBJ2-3	TGTGCCAGCAGCTTAACCAACAGGGCTTATACGCAGTATTTT	CASSLTNRAYTQYF
TRBD1	TRBV7-9	.	TRBJ2-3	TGTGCCAGCAGCTCGGACAGGGCTCAGGTTACGCAGTATTTT	CASSSDRAQVTQYF
TRBD1	TRBV4-3	.	TRBJ2-1	TGCGCCAGCAGCCAAGATTGGTCCGGGACAGGGGACAATGAGCAGTTCTTC	CASSQDWSGTGDNEQFF
TRBD1	TRBV5-4	.	TRBJ2-5	TGTGCCAGCAGCTGGGGGACAGGGGGGCAAGAGACCCAGTACTTC	CASSWGTGGQETQYF
.	TRBV2	once	TRBJ1-1	TGTGCCAGCAGTGAGGGCAGGTGGAGGACTGAAGCTTTCTTT	CASSEGRWRTEAFF
.	TRBV28	.	TRBJ2-2	TGTGCCAGCAGTTGGACACAGTTTAACACCGGGGAGCTGTTTTTT	CASSWTQFNTGELFF
.	TRBV6-1	.	TRBJ2-6	TGTGCCAGCAGTGAAGCAGTCAACAGGGCCGGGGCCAACGTCCTGACTTTC	CASSEAVNRAGANVLTF
TRBD1	TRBV7-2	.	TRBJ1-1	TGTGCCAGCAGCTTACTTGGACAGGCTGAAGCTTTCTTT	CASSLLGQAEAFF
TRBD2	TRBV7-2	.	TRBJ2-1	TGTGCCAGCAGCTCCCTCGGAGGACCGGGACTAGATCGAGGCGGGCAGTTCTTC	CASSSLGGPGLDRGGQFF
TRBD1	TRBV5-6	.	TRBJ2-7	TGTGCCAGCAGTTATTTGGGGAACAGGGGAACCTACGAGCAGTACTTC	CASSYLGNRGTYEQYF
.	TRBV25-1	.	TRBJ2-3	TGTGCCAGCACTGGGAGAGTATCTGGCACAGATACGCAGTATTTT	CASTGRVSGTDTQYF
.	TRBV18	few	TRBJ1-2	TGTGCCAGCTCACCCCCTTTTAGTTATGGCTACACCTTC	CASSPPFSYGYTF
TRBD2	TRBV7-3	.	TRBJ2-2	TGTGCCAGCAGCAATCCTAGCGGGCCGAACACCGGGGAGCTGTTTTTT	CASSNPSGPNTGELFF
TRBD2	TRBV10-3	.	TRBJ2-4	TGTGCCATCAGTGAGGGTTCACGGGGGGAATACATTCAGTACTTC	CAISEGSRGEYIQYF
TRBD2	TRBV2	.	TRBJ2-1	TGTGCCAGCACCGACCTAGCGGGGGGCATCTACAATGAGCAGTTCTTC	CASTDLAGGIYNEQFF
TRBD2	TRBV4-2	.	TRBJ2-4	TGTGCCAGCAGCCGGACTAGCGGGTCAGCCAAAAACATTCAGTACTTC	CASSRTSGSAKNIQYF
.	TRBV4-1	.	TRBJ2-4	TGCGCCAGCAGCACCCTCGAGCGCGGGTTGGATCCGGGAGTCAAAAACATTCAGTACTTC	CASSTLERGLDPGVKNIQYF
.	TRBV11-2	.	TRBJ2-7	TGTGCCAGCAGCTTAGGATTAGGGGGTCAGGCCCGCGAGCAGTACTTC	CASSLGLGGQAREQYF
TRBD2	TRBV10-3	.	TRBJ2-3	TGTGCCATCGGCGGGGGGGCCGAGCCAGATACGCAGTATTTT	CAIGGGAEPDTQYF
TRBD1	TRBV5-5	.	TRBJ1-5	TGTGCCAGCAGCGTTACGACAGGGTTGGGTCAGCCCCAGCATTTT	CASSVTTGLGQPQHF
TRBD1	TRBV25-1	.	TRBJ1-2	TGTGCCAGCTCTATGGCGAGGGGGACAGCCTATGGCTACACCTTC	CASSMARGTAYGYTF
TRBD1	TRBV5-8	.	TRBJ1-2	TGTGCCAGCAGTCTACGGACAGGGCGGAATGGCTACACCTTC	CASSLRTGRNGYTF
.	TRBV7-9	.	TRBJ1-1	TGTGCCAGCAGCCCTAGCGGACCCATCACCGAAGCTTTCTTT	CASSPSGPITEAFF
.	TRBV19	.	TRBJ1-5	TGTGCCAGTACGGTGACGGGCGGAGGTCAGCCCCAGCATTTT	CASTVTGGGQPQHF
.	TRBV5-8	few	TRBJ1-4	TGTGCCAGCAGCTTGGCCCAGACAACTAATGAAAAACTGTTTTTT	CASSLAQTTNEKLFF
.	TRBV7-3	few	TRBJ2-2	TGTGCCAGCAGCTTAAATCCCCCTGCTAGGATCGGGGAGCTGTTTTTT	CASSLNPPARIGELFF
.	TRBV2	few	TRBJ1-3	TGTGCCAGCGACTCAGGGACTGAAGTGGACACCATATATTTT	CASDSGTEVDTIYF
.	TRBV21-1	.	TRBJ2-5	TGTGCCAGCAGCAACTGTCAGGGTTTCCAAGAGACCCAGTACTTC	CASSNCQGFQETQYF
.	TRBV2	few	TRBJ2-6	TGTGCCAGCAGAGAATATAACTCTGGGGCCAACGTCCTGACTTTC	CASREYNSGANVLTF
TRBD1	TRBV25-1	.	TRBJ1-2	TGTGCCAGCAGTGAACGGGGGACAGACTATGGCTACACCTTC	CASSERGTDYGYTF
.	TRBV2	.	TRBJ2-1	TGTGCCAGCACCCAGATAAATGAGCAGTTCTTC	CASTQINEQFF
TRBD2	TRBV18	.	TRBJ2-5	TGTGCCAGCTCACCACCGGGCGGCGGGGGAAAAAGAGAGACCCAGTACTTC	CASSPPGGGGKRETQYF
TRBD2	TRBV2	.	TRBJ2-3	TGTGCCAGCATAGGGACTAGCGGGGTCGCAGATACGCAGTATTTT	CASIGTSGVADTQYF
.	TRBV5-5	.	TRBJ1-5	TGTGCCAGCAGCTTGGCCGCATGGAGAGATCAGCCCCAGCATTTT	CASSLAAWRDQPQHF
.	TRBV2	few	TRBJ1-1	TGTGCCAGCATCGGTGAGTCCGTGCTTACTGAAGCTTTCTTT	CASIGESVLTEAFF
TRBD1	TRBV27	.	TRBJ1-1	TGTGCCAGCCGGGGACAGGGGAGGGGTGAAGCTTTCTTT	CASRGQGRGEAFF
.	TRBV2	.	TRBJ2-1	TGTGCCAGCAGTGAAGCGCAATTTACTCTGACAGAATACAATGAGCAGTTCTTC	CASSEAQFTLTEYNEQFF
.	TRBV6-6	.	TRBJ1-2	TGTGCCAGCAGTAAACTAAGAGATGGCTACACCTTC	CASSKLRDGYTF
.	TRBV2	.	TRBJ1-2	TGTGCCAGCGGGGGTAGGGGGGGTGACTATGGCTACACCTTC	CASGGRGGDYGYTF
TRBD2	TRBV18	once	TRBJ2-1	TGTGCCAGCTCGCGACTAGCGGGGGGGAAACACAATGAGCAGTTCTTC	CASSRLAGGKHNEQFF